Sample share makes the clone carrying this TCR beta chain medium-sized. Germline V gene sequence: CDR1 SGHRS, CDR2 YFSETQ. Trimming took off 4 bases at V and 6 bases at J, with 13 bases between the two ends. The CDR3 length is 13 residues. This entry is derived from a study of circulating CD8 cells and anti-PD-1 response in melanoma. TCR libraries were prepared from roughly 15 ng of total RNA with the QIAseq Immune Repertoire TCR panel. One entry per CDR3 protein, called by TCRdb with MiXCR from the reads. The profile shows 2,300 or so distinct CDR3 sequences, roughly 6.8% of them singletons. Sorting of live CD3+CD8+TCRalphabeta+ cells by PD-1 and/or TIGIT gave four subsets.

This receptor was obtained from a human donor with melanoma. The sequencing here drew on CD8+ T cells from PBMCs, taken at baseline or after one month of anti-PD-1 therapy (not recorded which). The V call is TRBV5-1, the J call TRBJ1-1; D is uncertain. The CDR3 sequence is CASSLGGIAEAFF. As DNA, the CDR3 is TGCGCCAGCAGCCTGGGAGGAATCGCTGAAGCTTTCTTT.